This TCR beta chain was recorded in a study of PD-L1 blockade in urothelial cancer. Repertoires were generated with immunoSEQ multiplex PCR, while TCRdb's copy carries only in-frame clones and drops some. Counted here are roughly 25,000 clones, approximately 84% occurring once; the ten biggest clones make up around 9.5%. This clone was seen more than once but under ten times. Here the sequenced sample was PBMCs, taken around atezolizumab (anti-PD-L1) treatment. The sequence derives from a man in his sixties or seventies with urothelial cancer.

The CDR3 loop is CASSLGQNGNTIYF. The CDR3, as DNA: TGTGCCAGCAGTTTAGGCCAGAATGGAAACACCATATATTTT. This chain links TRBV27 with TRBJ1-3; D ambiguous. Deletions cut 2 bases from V and 3 bases from J, with 8 bases between. Per the germline V gene, CDR1 is MNHEY and CDR2 is SMNVEV (reference sequence). This CDR3 has 14 amino acids.